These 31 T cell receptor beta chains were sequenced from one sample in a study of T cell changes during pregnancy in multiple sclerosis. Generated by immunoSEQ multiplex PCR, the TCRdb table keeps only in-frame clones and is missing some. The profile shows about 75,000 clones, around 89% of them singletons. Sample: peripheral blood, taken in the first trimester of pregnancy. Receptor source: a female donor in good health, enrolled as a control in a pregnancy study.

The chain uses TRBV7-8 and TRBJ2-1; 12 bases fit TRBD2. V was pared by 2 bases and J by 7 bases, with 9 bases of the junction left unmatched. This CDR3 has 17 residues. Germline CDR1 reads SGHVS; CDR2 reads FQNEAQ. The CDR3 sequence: CASSLLPLAGGRNEQFF. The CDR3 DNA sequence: TGTGCCAGCAGCTTATTACCTCTAGCGGGGGGGAGGAATGAGCAGTTCTTC.

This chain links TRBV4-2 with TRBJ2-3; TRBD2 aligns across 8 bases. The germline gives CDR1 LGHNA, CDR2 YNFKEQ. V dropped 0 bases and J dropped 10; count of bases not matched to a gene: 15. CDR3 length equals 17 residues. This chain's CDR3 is CASSQDLTGGPRGAQYF. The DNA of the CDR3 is TGTGCCAGCAGCCAAGATTTAACGGGGGGGCCGAGGGGGGCGCAGTATTTT.

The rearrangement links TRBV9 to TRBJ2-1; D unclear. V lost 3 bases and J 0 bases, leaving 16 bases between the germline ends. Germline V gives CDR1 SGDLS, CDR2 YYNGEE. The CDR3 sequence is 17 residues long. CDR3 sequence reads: CASSALEELSSYNEQFF. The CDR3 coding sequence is TGTGCCAGCAGCGCCCTTGAGGAGCTGAGCTCCTACAATGAGCAGTTCTTC.

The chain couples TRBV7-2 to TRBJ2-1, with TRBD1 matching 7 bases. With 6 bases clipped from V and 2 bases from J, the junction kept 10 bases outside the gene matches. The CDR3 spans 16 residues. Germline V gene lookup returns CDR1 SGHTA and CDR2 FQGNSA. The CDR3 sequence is CASRRDLTGTYNEQFF. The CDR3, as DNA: TGTGCCAGCAGGAGGGATTTGACAGGGACCTACAATGAGCAGTTCTTC.

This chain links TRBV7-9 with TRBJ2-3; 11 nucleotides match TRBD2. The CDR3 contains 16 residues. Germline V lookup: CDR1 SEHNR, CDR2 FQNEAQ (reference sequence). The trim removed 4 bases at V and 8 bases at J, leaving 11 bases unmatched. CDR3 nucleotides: TGTGCCAGCAGCTCCCGGACTAGCGGGTCGATGGGTACGCAGTATTTT. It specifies CASSSRTSGSMGTQYF.

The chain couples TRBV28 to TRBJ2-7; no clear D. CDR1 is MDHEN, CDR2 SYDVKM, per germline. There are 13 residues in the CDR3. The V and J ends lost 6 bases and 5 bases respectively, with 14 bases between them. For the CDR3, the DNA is TGTGCCAGCAGCCGCCCGAACCGCGACGAGCAGTACTTC. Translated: CASSRPNRDEQYF.

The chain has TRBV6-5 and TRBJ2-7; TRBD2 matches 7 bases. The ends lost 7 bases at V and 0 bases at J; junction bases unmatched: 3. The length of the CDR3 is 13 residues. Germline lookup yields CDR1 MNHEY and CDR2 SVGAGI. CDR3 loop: CASTRGSSYEQYF. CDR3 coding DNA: TGTGCCAGCACGCGGGGGAGCTCCTACGAGCAGTACTTC.

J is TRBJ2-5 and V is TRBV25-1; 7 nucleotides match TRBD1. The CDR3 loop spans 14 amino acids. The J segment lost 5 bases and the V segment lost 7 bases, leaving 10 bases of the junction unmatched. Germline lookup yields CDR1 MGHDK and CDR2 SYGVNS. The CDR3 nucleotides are TGTGCCAGCAAGGGAAACAGGGGATTGGAGACCCAGTACTTC. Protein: CASKGNRGLETQYF.

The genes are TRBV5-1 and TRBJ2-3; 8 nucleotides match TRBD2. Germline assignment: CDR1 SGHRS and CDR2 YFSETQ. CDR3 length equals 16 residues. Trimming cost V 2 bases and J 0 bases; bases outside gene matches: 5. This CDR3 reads CASSLPTSESTDTQYF. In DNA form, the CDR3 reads TGCGCCAGCAGCTTACCGACTAGCGAAAGCACAGATACGCAGTATTTT. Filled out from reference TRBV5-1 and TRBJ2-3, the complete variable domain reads KAGVTQTPRYLIKTRGQQVTLSCSPISGHRSVSWYQQTPGQGLQFLFEYFSETQRNKGNFPGRFSGRQFSNSRSEMNVSTLELGDSALYLCASSLPTSESTDTQYFGPGTRLTVL.

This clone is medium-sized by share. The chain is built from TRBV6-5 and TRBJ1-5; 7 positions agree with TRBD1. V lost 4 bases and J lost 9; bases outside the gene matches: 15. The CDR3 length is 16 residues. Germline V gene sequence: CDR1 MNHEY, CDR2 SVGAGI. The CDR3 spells CASSSGPDRPAGPQHF. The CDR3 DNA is TGTGCCAGCAGTTCGGGCCCGGACAGGCCCGCCGGGCCCCAGCATTTT.

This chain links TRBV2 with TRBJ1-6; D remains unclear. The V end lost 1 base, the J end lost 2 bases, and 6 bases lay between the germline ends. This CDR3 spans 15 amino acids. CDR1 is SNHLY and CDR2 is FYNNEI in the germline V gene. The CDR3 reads CASSEGRAYNSPLHF. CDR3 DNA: TGTGCCAGCAGTGAAGGACGGGCCTATAATTCACCCCTCCACTTT.

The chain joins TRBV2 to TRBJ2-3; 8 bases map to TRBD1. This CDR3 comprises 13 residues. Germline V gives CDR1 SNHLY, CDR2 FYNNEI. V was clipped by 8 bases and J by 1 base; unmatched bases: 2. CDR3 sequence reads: CASLGQGTDTQYF. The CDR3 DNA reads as TGTGCCAGCCTGGGACAGGGCACAGATACGCAGTATTTT.

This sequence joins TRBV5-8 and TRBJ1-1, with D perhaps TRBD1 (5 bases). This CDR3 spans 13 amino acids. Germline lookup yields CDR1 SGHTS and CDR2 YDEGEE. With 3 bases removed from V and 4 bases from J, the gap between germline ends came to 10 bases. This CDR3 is CASSWGRGTEAFF. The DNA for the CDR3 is TGTGCCAGCAGCTGGGGGAGGGGCACTGAAGCTTTCTTT. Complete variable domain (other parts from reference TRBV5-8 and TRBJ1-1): EAGVTQSPTHLIKTRGQQATLRCSPISGHTSVYWYQQALGLGLQFLLWYDEGEERNRGNFPPRFSGRQFPNYSSELNVNALELEDSALYLCASSWGRGTEAFFGQGTRLTVV.

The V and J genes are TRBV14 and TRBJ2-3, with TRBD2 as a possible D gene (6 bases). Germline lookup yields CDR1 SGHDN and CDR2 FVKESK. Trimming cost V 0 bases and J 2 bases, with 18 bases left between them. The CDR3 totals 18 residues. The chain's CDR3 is CASSQDHSFGGLTDTQYF. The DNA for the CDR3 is TGTGCCAGCAGCCAAGATCATAGTTTCGGAGGGCTCACAGATACGCAGTATTTT.

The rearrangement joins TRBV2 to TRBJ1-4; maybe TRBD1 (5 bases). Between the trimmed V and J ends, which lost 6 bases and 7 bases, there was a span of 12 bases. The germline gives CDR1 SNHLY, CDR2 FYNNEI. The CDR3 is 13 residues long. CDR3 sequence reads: CASRQGMVEKLFF. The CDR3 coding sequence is TGTGCCAGCAGGCAGGGTATGGTTGAAAAACTGTTTTTT.

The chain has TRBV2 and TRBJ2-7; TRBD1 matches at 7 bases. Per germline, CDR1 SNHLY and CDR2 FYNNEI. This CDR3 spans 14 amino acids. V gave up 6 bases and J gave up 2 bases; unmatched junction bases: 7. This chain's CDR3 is CASSTQGRTYEQYF. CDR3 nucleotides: TGTGCCAGCAGCACACAGGGGCGAACCTACGAGCAGTACTTC.

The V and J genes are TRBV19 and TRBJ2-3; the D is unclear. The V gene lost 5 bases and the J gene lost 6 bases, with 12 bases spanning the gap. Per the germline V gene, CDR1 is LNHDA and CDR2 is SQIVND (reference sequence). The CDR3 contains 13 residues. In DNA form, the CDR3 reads TGTGCCAGTAGTTCCCTTCCTCTCGATACGCAGTATTTT. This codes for CASSSLPLDTQYF.

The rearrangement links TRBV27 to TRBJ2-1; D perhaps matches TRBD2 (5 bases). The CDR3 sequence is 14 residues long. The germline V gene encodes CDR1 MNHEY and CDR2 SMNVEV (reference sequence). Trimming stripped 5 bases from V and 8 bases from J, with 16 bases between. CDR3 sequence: CASSHSVLTHEQFF. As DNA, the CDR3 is TGTGCCAGCAGTCATAGCGTTTTAACTCATGAGCAGTTCTTC.

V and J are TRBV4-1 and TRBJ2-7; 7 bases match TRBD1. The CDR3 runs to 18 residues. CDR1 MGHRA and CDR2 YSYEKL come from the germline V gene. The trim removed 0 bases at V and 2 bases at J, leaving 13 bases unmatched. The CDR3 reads CASSQDTPPGQSTYEQYF. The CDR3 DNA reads TGCGCCAGCAGCCAAGATACACCTCCGGGACAGTCTACCTACGAGCAGTACTTC.

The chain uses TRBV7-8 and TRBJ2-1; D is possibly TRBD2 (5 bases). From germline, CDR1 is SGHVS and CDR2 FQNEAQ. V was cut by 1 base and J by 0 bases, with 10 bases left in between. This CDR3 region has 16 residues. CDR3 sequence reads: CASSLVRRTSYNEQFF. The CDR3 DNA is TGTGCCAGCAGCTTAGTGAGGAGGACCTCCTACAATGAGCAGTTCTTC. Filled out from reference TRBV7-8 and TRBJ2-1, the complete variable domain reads GAGVSQSPRYKVAKRGQDVALRCDPISGHVSLFWYQQALGQGPEFLTYFQNEAQLDKSGLPSDRFFAERPEGSVSTLKIQRTQQEDSAVYLCASSLVRRTSYNEQFFGPGTRLTVL.

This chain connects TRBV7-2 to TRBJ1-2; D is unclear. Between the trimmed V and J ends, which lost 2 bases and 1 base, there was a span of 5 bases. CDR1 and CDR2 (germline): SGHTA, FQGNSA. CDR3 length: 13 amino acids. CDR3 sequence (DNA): TGTGCCAGCAGCTTACGAGATAACTATGGCTACACCTTC. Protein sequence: CASSLRDNYGYTF.

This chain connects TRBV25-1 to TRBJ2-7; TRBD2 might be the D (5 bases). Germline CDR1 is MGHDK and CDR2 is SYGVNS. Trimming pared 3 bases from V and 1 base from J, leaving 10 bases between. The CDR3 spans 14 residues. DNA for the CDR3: TGTGCCAGCAGTGAGTCCGGGAAATCCTACGAGCAGTACTTC. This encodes CASSESGKSYEQYF.

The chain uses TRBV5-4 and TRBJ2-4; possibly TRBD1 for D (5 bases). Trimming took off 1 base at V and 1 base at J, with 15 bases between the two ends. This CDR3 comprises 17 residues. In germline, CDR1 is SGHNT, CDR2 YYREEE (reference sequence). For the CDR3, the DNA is TGTGCCAGCAGCTTGCAAACAGGCCCTTCGGCCAAAAACATTCAGTACTTC. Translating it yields CASSLQTGPSAKNIQYF. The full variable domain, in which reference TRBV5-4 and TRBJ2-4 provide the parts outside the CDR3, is ETGVTQSPTHLIKTRGQQVTLRCSSQSGHNTVSWYQQALGQGPQFIFQYYREEENGRGNFPPRFSGLQFPNYSSELNVNALELDDSALYLCASSLQTGPSAKNIQYFGAGTRLSVL.

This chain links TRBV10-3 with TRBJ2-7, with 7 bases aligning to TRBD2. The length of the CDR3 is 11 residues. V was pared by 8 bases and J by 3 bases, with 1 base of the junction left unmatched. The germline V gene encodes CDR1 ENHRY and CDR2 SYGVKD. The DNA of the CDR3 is TGTGCCATCGGGGGGGGCTACGAGCAGTACTTC. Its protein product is CAIGGGYEQYF.

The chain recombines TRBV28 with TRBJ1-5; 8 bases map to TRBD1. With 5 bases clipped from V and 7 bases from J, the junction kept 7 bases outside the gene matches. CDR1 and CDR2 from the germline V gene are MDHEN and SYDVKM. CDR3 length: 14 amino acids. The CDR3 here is CASSQSGGGQPQHF. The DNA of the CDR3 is TGTGCCAGCAGTCAATCAGGGGGCGGCCAGCCCCAGCATTTT.

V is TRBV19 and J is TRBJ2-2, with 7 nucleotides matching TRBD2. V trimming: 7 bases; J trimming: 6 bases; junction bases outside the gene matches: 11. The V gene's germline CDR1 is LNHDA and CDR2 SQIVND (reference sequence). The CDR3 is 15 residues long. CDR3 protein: CASTWTSLGSGELFF. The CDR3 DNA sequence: TGTGCCAGTACCTGGACTAGTTTAGGATCCGGGGAGCTGTTTTTT. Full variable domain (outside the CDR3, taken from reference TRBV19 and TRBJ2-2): DGGITQSPKYLFRKEGQNVTLSCEQNLNHDAMYWYRQDPGQGLRLIYYSQIVNDFQKGDIAEGYSVSREKKESFPLTVTSAQKNPTAFYLCASTWTSLGSGELFFGEGSRLTVL.

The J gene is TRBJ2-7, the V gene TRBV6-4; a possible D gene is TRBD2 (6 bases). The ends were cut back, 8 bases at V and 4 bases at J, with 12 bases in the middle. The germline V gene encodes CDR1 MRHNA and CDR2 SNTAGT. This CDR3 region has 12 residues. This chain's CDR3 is CASSAGLYEQYF. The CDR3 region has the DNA TGTGCCAGCTCAGCGGGTTTGTACGAGCAGTACTTC.

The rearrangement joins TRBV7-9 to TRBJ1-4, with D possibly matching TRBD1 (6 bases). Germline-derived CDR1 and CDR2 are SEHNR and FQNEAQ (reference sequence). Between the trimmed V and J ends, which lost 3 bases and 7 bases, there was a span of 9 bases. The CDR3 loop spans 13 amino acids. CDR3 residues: CASSFRDTEKLFF. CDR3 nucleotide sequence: TGTGCCAGCAGCTTCCGGGACACTGAAAAACTGTTTTTT.

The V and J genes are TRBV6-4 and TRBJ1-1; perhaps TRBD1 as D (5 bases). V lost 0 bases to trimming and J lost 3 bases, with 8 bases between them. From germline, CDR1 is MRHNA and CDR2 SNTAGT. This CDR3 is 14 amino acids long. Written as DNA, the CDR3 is TGTGCCAGCAGTGACTCGGGGGGTCACACTGAAGCTTTCTTT. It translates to CASSDSGGHTEAFF.

CDR3 nucleotides: TGTGCCAGCAAAGCAGGCGGGACAGAGACCCAGTACTTC. It specifies CASKAGGTETQYF. This chain uses TRBV6-6 with TRBJ2-5, with D tentatively TRBD2 (6 bases). The V end lost 7 bases, the J end lost 4 bases, and 13 bases lay between the germline ends. Germline V CDR1 and CDR2: MNHNY, SVGAGI (reference sequence). This CDR3 comprises 13 residues.

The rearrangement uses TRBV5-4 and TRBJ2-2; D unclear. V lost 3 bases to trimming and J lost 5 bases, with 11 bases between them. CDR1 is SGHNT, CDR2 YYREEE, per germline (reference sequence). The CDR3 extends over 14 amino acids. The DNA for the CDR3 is TGTGCCAGCAGCTATCCCGGCAGGACCGGGGAGCTGTTTTTT. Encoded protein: CASSYPGRTGELFF.